The rows below give T cell receptor beta chains drawn from one sample of a study of T cell responses to AZD1222 COVID-19 vaccine. Generated by immunoSEQ multiplex PCR, the TCRdb table keeps only in-frame clones and is missing some. This table has approximately 150,000 clones, about 92% appearing once. The specimen comprised peripheral blood, sampled 28 days after the second AZD1222 dose. The receptors shown here come from an adult who received the AZD1222 COVID-19 vaccine. CDR3s include the opening cysteine and the closing phenylalanine or tryptophan. D genes are given only for firm matches. Rows may omit the clone size; those that give it use once, few, many or a size class.

j_call | v_call | d_call | clone_size | cdr3_nt | cdr3_aa
TRBJ1-5 | TRBV10-3 | - | - | TGTGCCACCCACTCCGGGGATCTTTATAGCAATCAGCCCCAGCATTTT | CATHSGDLYSNQPQHF
TRBJ2-5 | TRBV5-1 | TRBD2 | - | TGCGCCAGCAACGAAGCGGGAAATCAAGAGACCCAGTACTTC | CASNEAGNQETQYF
TRBJ2-7 | TRBV6-1 | TRBD1 | once | TGTGCCAGCAGTGAAGCTGGCAGGGGGTTGTACGAGCAGTACTTC | CASSEAGRGLYEQYF
TRBJ2-7 | TRBV24-1 | TRBD1 | - | TGTGCCACCAGTGATGGGACAGCCTCCTCCTACGAGCAGTACTTC | CATSDGTASSYEQYF
TRBJ2-7 | TRBV5-1 | TRBD1 | - | TGCGCCAGCAGCCCTGGACAGGGGGGCTACGAGCAGTACTTC | CASSPGQGGYEQYF
TRBJ1-1 | TRBV7-6 | - | - | TGTGCCAGCAGCTTAGGGCAGGGATTGTCCGGGGAAGCTTTCTTT | CASSLGQGLSGEAFF
TRBJ2-3 | TRBV11-3 | - | - | TGTGCCAGCAGCCCCAACACAGATACGCAGTATTTT | CASSPNTDTQYF
TRBJ2-1 | TRBV7-2 | - | once | TGTGCCAGCAGCTTAGATTTGCAAGAGCAGTTCTTC | CASSLDLQEQFF
TRBJ2-6 | TRBV14 | - | - | TGTGCCAGCAGCCATTCTGGCCCCCCGAACGTCCTGACTTTC | CASSHSGPPNVLTF
TRBJ2-1 | TRBV14 | - | - | TGTGCCAGCAGCCAAGTAGTAGGGGACAATGAGCAGTTCTTC | CASSQVVGDNEQFF
TRBJ1-5 | TRBV2 | - | - | TGTGCCAGTCGCCCAGGGGATATCCAGCCCCAGCATTTT | CASRPGDIQPQHF
TRBJ2-1 | TRBV7-2 | - | - | TGTGCCAGCAGCCAAGCTTTCGGCGAGCAGTTCTTC | CASSQAFGEQFF
TRBJ2-2 | TRBV9 | - | - | TGTGCCAGCAGCGCGACGACCGGGGAGCTGTTTTTT | CASSATTGELFF
TRBJ2-7 | TRBV20-1 | - | - | TGCAGTGTACAGGACTCCTACGAGCAGTACTTC | CSVQDSYEQYF
TRBJ2-3 | TRBV3-1/TRBV3-2 | TRBD2 | - | TGTGCCAGCAGCCCGAAACTAGCGGGTCAGTCTACGCAGTATTTT | CASSPKLAGQSTQYF
TRBJ2-7 | TRBV27 | - | - | TGTGCCAGCAGTTTGAATCACCACCCGATCTACGAGCAGTACTTC | CASSLNHHPIYEQYF
TRBJ1-2 | TRBV12-5 | - | - | TGTGCTAGTGGTTTGGGCACAGCGGACTATGGCTACACCTTC | CASGLGTADYGYTF
TRBJ1-2 | TRBV5-4 | - | - | TGTGCCAGCAGTCCAGATGCTAACTATGGCTACACCTTC | CASSPDANYGYTF
TRBJ1-1 | TRBV12-3/TRBV12-4 | - | - | TGTGCCAGCAGCACGACAGGGAACACTGAAGCTTTCTTT | CASSTTGNTEAFF
TRBJ1-3 | TRBV7-8 | - | - | TGTGCCAGCAGCTTAGCTAGCTCTGGAAACACCATATATTTT | CASSLASSGNTIYF
TRBJ2-5 | TRBV7-9 | - | - | TGTGCCAGCAGCTTACTCCAGGGTTTAGAGACCCAGTACTTC | CASSLLQGLETQYF
TRBJ1-1 | TRBV19 | - | - | TGTGCCAGTAGATTGGGGGGGAGGAACACTGAAGCTTTCTTT | CASRLGGRNTEAFF
TRBJ2-5 | TRBV12-3/TRBV12-4 | - | - | TGTGCCAGCAGCCAACAAGAGACCCAGTACTTC | CASSQQETQYF
TRBJ2-2 | TRBV10-3 | TRBD2 | - | TGTGCCATAAACCCGGGACTAGCGGGAGCAACCGGGGAGCTGTTTTTT | CAINPGLAGATGELFF
TRBJ2-5 | TRBV6-2/TRBV6-3 | TRBD2 | - | TGTGCCAGCAGCCCTAATCCTTCCGGGACTAGCGGGCAAGAGACCCAGTACTTC | CASSPNPSGTSGQETQYF
TRBJ1-1 | TRBV5-1 | - | - | TGCGCCAGCAGCTTTGAACCATGGGGGAACACTGAAGCTTTCTTT | CASSFEPWGNTEAFF
TRBJ1-2 | TRBV5-1 | TRBD1 | - | TGCGCCAGCAGCTTGGGCCCCGGCAGGGGGGGTCCCTATGGCTACACCTTC | CASSLGPGRGGPYGYTF
TRBJ2-1 | TRBV9 | - | - | TGTGCCAGCAGCCCTAGACCGGGACAAGTTTACAATGAGCAGTTCTTC | CASSPRPGQVYNEQFF
TRBJ2-1 | TRBV9 | TRBD2 | - | TGTGCCAGCAGCGCGGGACTATCGGTGGACGAGCAGTTCTTC | CASSAGLSVDEQFF
TRBJ2-1 | TRBV30 | - | once | TGTGCCTGGGAAAGCTCCTACAATGAGCAGTTCTTC | CAWESSYNEQFF
TRBJ1-2 | TRBV19 | - | - | TGTGCCAGTAGTGCACAGGCGATCCGGGACTATGGCTACACCTTC | CASSAQAIRDYGYTF
TRBJ2-1 | TRBV13 | TRBD2 | - | TGTGCCAGCAGCTCGACCCCCCTAGCGGGATCCTACAATGAGCAGTTCTTC | CASSSTPLAGSYNEQFF
TRBJ2-7 | TRBV2 | TRBD2 | - | TGTGCCAGCAGTGGGACTAGCGGGTTCTCCTACGAGCAGTACTTC | CASSGTSGFSYEQYF
TRBJ1-1 | TRBV6-5 | - | - | TGTGCCAGCAGTTACACAGGTCGGCTTGAAGCTTTCTTT | CASSYTGRLEAFF
TRBJ2-1 | TRBV10-1 | TRBD2 | - | TGCGCCAGCTCGACTAGCGGGAGTCGGGTGGATGAGCAGTTCTTC | CASSTSGSRVDEQFF
TRBJ1-5 | TRBV19 | - | - | TGTGCCAGTACCCCCAGGGACACACATCCTAATCAGCCCCAGCATTTT | CASTPRDTHPNQPQHF
TRBJ1-4 | TRBV6-1 | TRBD1 | - | TGTGCCAGCAGTGAACGAAGGACAGGGGGCAATAATGAAAAACTGTTTTTT | CASSERRTGGNNEKLFF
TRBJ1-2 | TRBV15 | TRBD1 | - | TGTGCCACCAGCAGGGGTACGACCGGACAGGGGGACTATGGCTACACCTTC | CATSRGTTGQGDYGYTF
TRBJ2-7 | TRBV15 | - | once | TGTGCCACCAGCAGAGCCCGAGGTGGGAGTGCGTCCTACGAGCAGTACTTC | CATSRARGGSASYEQYF
TRBJ2-5 | TRBV24-1 | - | - | TGTGCCACCAGCCCCCCAGGGGTAGGGGAGACCCAGTACTTC | CATSPPGVGETQYF
TRBJ1-5 | TRBV5-1 | - | - | TGCGCCAGCAGCTTGGTAGGGAATCAGCCCCAGCATTTT | CASSLVGNQPQHF
TRBJ2-7 | TRBV7-2 | - | - | TGTGCCAGCAGCTTCAAAATCTCCTACGAGCAGTACTTC | CASSFKISYEQYF
TRBJ2-3 | TRBV3-1/TRBV3-2 | - | - | TGTGCCAGCAGCCAAGCGGGAGAGGCGCAGTATTTT | CASSQAGEAQYF
TRBJ2-2 | TRBV27 | - | - | TGTGCCAGCAGTTTAAACACCGGGGAGCTGTTTTTT | CASSLNTGELFF
TRBJ2-7 | TRBV6-6 | TRBD2 | - | TGTGCCAGCAGTGACTCCGGGACTACCTCCTACGAGCAGTACTTC | CASSDSGTTSYEQYF
TRBJ2-1 | TRBV7-2 | TRBD2 | - | TGTGCCAGCAGCTTAAGGCCGGGAGGGAGCTCCTACAATGAGCAGTTCTTC | CASSLRPGGSSYNEQFF
TRBJ1-5 | TRBV19 | TRBD1 | - | TGTGCCAGTAGTGGGACAGTTAGCAATCAGCCCCAGCATTTT | CASSGTVSNQPQHF
TRBJ1-5 | TRBV5-1 | - | once | TGCGCCAGCAGGCTGGAGGATAGCAATCAGCCCCAGCATTTT | CASRLEDSNQPQHF
TRBJ1-5 | TRBV5-8 | TRBD1 | - | TGTGCCAGCAGCGAGGGACAGCTTAGCAATCAGCCCCAGCATTTT | CASSEGQLSNQPQHF
TRBJ2-5 | TRBV7-3 | - | - | TGTGCCAGCAGCCTCGAGTACCAAGAGACCCAGTACTTC | CASSLEYQETQYF
TRBJ2-7 | TRBV27 | TRBD1 | - | TGTGCCAGCAGTTTCCAGGGGGCGGGTTACGAGCAGTACTTC | CASSFQGAGYEQYF
TRBJ2-7 | TRBV2 | TRBD1 | - | TGTGCCAGCAGGGGACAGGGTACCCCGTACGAGCAGTACTTC | CASRGQGTPYEQYF
TRBJ2-1 | TRBV25-1 | TRBD2 | - | TGTGCCAGCAGGGGAGGACTAGCGGGAGTACTTTCATCCGATGAGCAGTTCTTC | CASRGGLAGVLSSDEQFF
TRBJ1-1 | TRBV6-2/TRBV6-3 | TRBD1 | - | TGTGCCAGCAGTTACTGGCAGGGGGATCTTGGATTACTACCGTTGAACACTGAAGCTTTCTTT | CASSYWQGDLGLLPLNTEAFF
TRBJ2-3 | TRBV7-2 | - | - | TGTGCCAGCAGCCCTAGAATGGGGAGCCGCACAGATACGCAGTATTTT | CASSPRMGSRTDTQYF